This record looks at one T cell receptor beta chain sequence and its context. The antigen remains undetermined. For sorted subsets, approximately 0.2 ug DNA per replicate equaled tens of thousands of T cell genomes. Data came from immunoSEQ multiplex PCR; TCRdb stores just in-frame clones and leaves some out. The sample contains 950,000 to 1,300,000 clones, around 75% of which appear only once. The entry originates in a study of shared clonotypes between healthy human individuals. Germline V lookup: CDR1 SGHRS, CDR2 YFSETQ. Trimming cost V 2 bases and J 5 bases; bases outside gene matches: 2. This CDR3 region has 14 residues. Broader study findings: Clonotype sharing among donors was thought likely to change with sequencing depth. The genetic and exposure-history diversity represented was limited by few donors.

The chain uses TRBV5-1 and TRBJ2-2; 8 bases fit TRBD1. This sequence was found in a man between 18 and 35 years old in good health. Sequencing was performed on memory CD4+ T cells sorted from blood. Subset defined: CD45RA-negative fraction. CDR3 nucleotide sequence: TGCGCCAGCAGCTTAAGACAGGGGACCGGGGAGCTGTTTTTT. Its translation is CASSLRQGTGELFF.